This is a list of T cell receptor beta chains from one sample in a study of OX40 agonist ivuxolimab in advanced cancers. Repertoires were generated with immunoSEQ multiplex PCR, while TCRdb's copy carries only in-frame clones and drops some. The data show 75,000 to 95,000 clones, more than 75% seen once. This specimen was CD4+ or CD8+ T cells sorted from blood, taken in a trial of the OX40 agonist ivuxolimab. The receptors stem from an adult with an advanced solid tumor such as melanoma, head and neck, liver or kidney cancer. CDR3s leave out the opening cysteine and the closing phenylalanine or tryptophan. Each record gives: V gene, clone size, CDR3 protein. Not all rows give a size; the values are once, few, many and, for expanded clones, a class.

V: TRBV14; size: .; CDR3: ASSQDLLTSGPYEQY
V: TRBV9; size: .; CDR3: ASSVAPGQAEAF
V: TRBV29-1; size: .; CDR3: SAEVVSRGYGYT
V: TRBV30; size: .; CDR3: AWSPFPLREQY
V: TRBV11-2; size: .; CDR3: ASSLVGSRNEQF
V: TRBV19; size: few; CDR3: ASSRQGSNYGYT
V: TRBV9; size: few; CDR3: ASSVGSGAKNIQY
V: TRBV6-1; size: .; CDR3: ASSDGFVGEKLF
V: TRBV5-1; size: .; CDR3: ASSLEGRVETQY
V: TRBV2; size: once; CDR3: ASSRQSGTRTQY
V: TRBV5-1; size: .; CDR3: ASSLKGSISYEQY
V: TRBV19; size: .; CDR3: ASSVAGAPLYTEAF
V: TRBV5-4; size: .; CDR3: ASSRAPTGGSGNTIY
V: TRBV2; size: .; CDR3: ASSLKTSTGELF
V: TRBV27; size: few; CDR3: ASSLARSTTPGYNEQF
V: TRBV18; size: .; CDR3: ASSGADNQPQH
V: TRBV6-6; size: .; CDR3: ASSYSTGGGYT
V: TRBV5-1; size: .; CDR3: ASSLAPAGAMETQY
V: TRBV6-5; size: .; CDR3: ASSGQGHQPQH
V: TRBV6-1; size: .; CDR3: ASSESSASTDTQY
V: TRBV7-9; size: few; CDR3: ASSLGGAGEKLF
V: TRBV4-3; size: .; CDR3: ASSQDTGSSYNSPLH
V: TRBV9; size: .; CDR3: ASSGTSGRFTDTQY
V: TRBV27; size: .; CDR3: ASIHLAGGPGNEQF
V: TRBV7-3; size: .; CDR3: ASSQGTSPQETQY
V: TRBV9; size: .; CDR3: ASHGGTGNTGELF
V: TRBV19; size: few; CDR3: ASSTGLAVSSYNEQF